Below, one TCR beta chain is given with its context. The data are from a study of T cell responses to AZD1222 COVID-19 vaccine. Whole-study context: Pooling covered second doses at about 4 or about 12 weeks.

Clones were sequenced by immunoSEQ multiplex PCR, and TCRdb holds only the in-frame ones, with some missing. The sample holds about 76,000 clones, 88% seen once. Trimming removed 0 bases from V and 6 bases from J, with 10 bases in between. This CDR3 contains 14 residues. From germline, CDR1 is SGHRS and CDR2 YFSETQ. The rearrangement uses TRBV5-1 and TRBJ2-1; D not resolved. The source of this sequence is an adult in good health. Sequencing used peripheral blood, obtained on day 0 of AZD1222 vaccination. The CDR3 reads CASSLGQEGNEQFF. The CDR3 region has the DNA TGCGCCAGCAGCTTGGGGCAAGAAGGCAATGAGCAGTTCTTC.